One and the same sample provided the 30 T cell receptor beta chains below, sequenced in a study of T cell repertoires in cytomegalovirus infection. Each CDR3 protein gets one entry after TCRdb re-called the reads with MiXCR. This sample has more than 45,000 distinct CDR3 sequences, with around 18% found just once. These receptors lack a known antigen. This material consisted of CD8+ T cells from cultured PBMCs, taken from culture after CMV antigen stimulation. These receptors were collected from a human donor in good health (CMV status not recorded). Some clones in this sample may be carry-over from other donors' samples.

This sequence joins TRBV6-2 or TRBV6-3 and TRBJ2-7; 9 bases match TRBD2. Germline V gives CDR1 MNHEY, CDR2 SVGEGT. The V and J ends lost 6 bases and 5 bases, in that order; junction bases with no gene match: 8. This CDR3 has 14 amino acids. CDR3 amino acids: CASSRLAAPHEQYF. The CDR3 DNA follows: TGTGCCAGCAGCAGACTAGCGGCCCCCCACGAGCAGTACTTC.

The rearrangement links TRBV7-8 to TRBJ1-5, with D uncertain. In germline, CDR1 is SGHVS, CDR2 FQNEAQ. This CDR3 is 17 amino acids long. V was pared by 5 bases and J by 2 bases, with 19 bases between. This chain's CDR3 is CASSPGKGSVGNQPQHF. CDR3 DNA sequence: TGTGCCAGCAGCCCGGGGAAAGGGTCTGTGGGCAATCAGCCCCAGCATTTT. Combining the CDR3 with reference TRBV7-8 and TRBJ1-5 gives the whole variable domain GAGVSQSPRYKVAKRGQDVALRCDPISGHVSLFWYQQALGQGPEFLTYFQNEAQLDKSGLPSDRFFAERPEGSVSTLKIQRTQQEDSAVYLCASSPGKGSVGNQPQHFGDGTRLSIL.

This clonotype was detected a few times. V and J are TRBV15 and TRBJ2-1; D gene uncertain. V was clipped by 3 bases and J by 8 bases, with 5 bases between them. The length of the CDR3 is 11 residues. Per germline, CDR1 LNHNV and CDR2 YYDKDF (reference sequence). The CDR3: CATSRIDEQFF. CDR3 DNA sequence: TGTGCCACCAGCAGGATCGATGAGCAGTTCTTC.

This clonotype was found a few times. The rearrangement joins TRBV12-3 or TRBV12-4 to TRBJ2-1; 9 bases are shared with TRBD2. The CDR3 extends over 16 amino acids. Losses at the gene ends were 9 bases for V and 7 bases for J; bases not matched to a gene: 16. CDR3 region: CARTLRASGIGNEQFF. In DNA form, the CDR3 reads TGTGCCAGAACCCTCCGCGCTAGCGGGATAGGTAATGAGCAGTTCTTC.

This clonotype was detected ten times or more. The chain has TRBV4-3 and TRBJ2-3, with TRBD2 matching over 10 bases. Germline V gives CDR1 LGHNA, CDR2 YSLEER. V dropped 0 bases and J dropped 2; count of bases not matched to a gene: 2. This CDR3 spans 16 amino acids. The CDR3 DNA sequence: TGCGCCAGCAGCCAAGAGCTAGCGGGGGACACAGATACGCAGTATTTT. As protein: CASSQELAGDTDTQYF.

This clonotype was detected only a few times. This chain joins TRBV6-2 or TRBV6-3 and TRBJ1-1; a possible D gene is TRBD1 (5 bases). CDR1 and CDR2 (germline): MNHEY, SVGEGT. The V gene lost 7 bases and the J gene lost 5 bases, with 23 bases spanning the gap. The CDR3 has 16 amino acids. CDR3 DNA: TGTGCCAGCACCTCGGGTCAGAGGGGACGTCGAACTGAAGCTTTCTTT. This sequence encodes CASTSGQRGRRTEAFF.

This clonotype was recorded a few times. The chain has TRBV9 and TRBJ2-3; D gene uncertain. This CDR3 spans 15 amino acids. V was cut by 3 bases and J by 2 bases, with 13 bases left in between. CDR1 is SGDLS, CDR2 YYNGEE, per germline. The CDR3 loop reads CASSAMVQNTDTQYF. Here the CDR3 DNA reads TGTGCCAGCAGCGCGATGGTACAGAACACAGATACGCAGTATTTT. The complete variable domain, with remaining parts taken from reference TRBV9 and TRBJ2-3, reads DSGVTQTPKHLITATGQRVTLRCSPRSGDLSVYWYQQSLDQGLQFLIQYYNGEERAKGNILERFSAQQFPDLHSELNLSSLELGDSALYFCASSAMVQNTDTQYFGPGTRLTVL.

The chain combines TRBV12-3 or TRBV12-4 with TRBJ1-5, with 7 bases that match TRBD1. The CDR3 runs 14 residues. V dropped 5 bases and J dropped 7; count of bases not matched to a gene: 8. Here the CDR3 reads CASSPDRVVQPQHF. In DNA form, the CDR3 reads TGTGCCAGCAGTCCCGACAGGGTTGTCCAGCCCCAGCATTTT.

Ten or more counts support this clonotype. V gene TRBV12-5 combines with J gene TRBJ1-1, with D perhaps TRBD1 (5 bases). Trimming removed 5 bases at V and 5 bases at J, with 9 bases between. The CDR3 runs to 12 residues. Per germline, CDR1 LGHNT and CDR2 FRNRAP. The CDR3 DNA is TGTGCTAGTGGTCTGGGGGAGACTGAAGCTTTCTTT. Protein sequence: CASGLGETEAFF. The variable domain in full, completed from reference TRBV12-5 and TRBJ1-1, reads DARVTQTPRHKVTEMGQEVTMRCQPILGHNTVFWYRQTMMQGLELLAYFRNRAPLDDSGMPKDRFSAEMPDATLATLKIQPSEPRDSAVYFCASGLGETEAFFGQGTRLTVV.

This clonotype was observed a handful of times. The V and J genes are TRBV7-9 and TRBJ1-2, with TRBD1 matching 9 bases. V lost 5 bases and J lost 4; bases outside the gene matches: 5. Germline loops: CDR1 SEHNR, CDR2 FQNEAQ (reference sequence). This CDR3 spans 14 amino acids. The DNA for the CDR3 is TGTGCCAGCAGCGCCACAGGGGGCGGCTATGGCTACACCTTC. Translating gives CASSATGGGYGYTF.

This clonotype has only a few counts. V and J are TRBV5-1 and TRBJ1-1, with D maybe TRBD1 (5 bases). The germline V and J ends were trimmed by 0 bases and 11 bases, with 11 bases remaining between them. The CDR3 spans 12 residues. Per the germline V gene, CDR1 is SGHRS and CDR2 is YFSETQ. The CDR3 here is CASSLVGVDAFF. In DNA, the CDR3 is TGCGCCAGCAGCTTGGTGGGGGTGGATGCTTTCTTT.

The chain has TRBV5-5 and TRBJ2-7; 13 nucleotides align to TRBD2. CDR3 length: 15 residues. Trimming cost V 4 bases and J 3 bases; bases outside gene matches: 4. Germline CDR1 is SGHKS and CDR2 is YYEKEE (reference sequence). The CDR3 spells CASSQLAGGHYEQYF. In DNA, the CDR3 is TGTGCCAGCAGCCAACTAGCGGGGGGGCACTACGAGCAGTACTTC.

The chain recombines TRBV7-2 with TRBJ2-3, with D hard to call. The germline gives CDR1 SGHTA, CDR2 FQGNSA. CDR3 size: 14 residues. The germline V and J ends were trimmed by 1 base and 1 base, with 6 bases remaining between them. CDR3 sequence: CASSLEQGTDTQYF. CDR3 in DNA: TGTGCCAGCAGCTTAGAGCAGGGCACAGATACGCAGTATTTT.

The chain recombines TRBV7-2 with TRBJ2-7; maybe TRBD2 (7 bases). Germline CDR1 reads SGHTA; CDR2 reads FQGNSA. Trimming pared 2 bases from V and 0 bases from J, leaving 11 bases between. The CDR3 contains 15 residues. CDR3 amino acids: CASSLFRGASYEQYF. The CDR3 bases are TGTGCCAGCAGCTTATTTCGGGGGGCCTCCTACGAGCAGTACTTC.

This clonotype was observed a few times. The chain links TRBV12-3 or TRBV12-4 to TRBJ2-1; 9 nucleotides line up with TRBD1. The CDR3 spans 15 residues. The V and J ends lost 6 bases and 7 bases, in that order; junction bases with no gene match: 10. For the CDR3, the DNA is TGTGCCAGCAGGCCACCGGGACAGGGAGTTAATGAGCAGTTCTTC. Protein sequence: CASRPPGQGVNEQFF.

At least ten counts were recorded for this clonotype. The chain employs TRBV7-4 and TRBJ2-7; 7 bases fit TRBD1. The junction had 9 bases not matched to a gene; V was cut back by 5 bases and J by 5 bases. Germline CDR1 reads SGHVT; CDR2 reads SQSDAQ. This CDR3 has 14 amino acids. In DNA form, the CDR3 reads TGTGCCAGCAGCCCCGGACGGGACAGCAACGAGCAGTACTTC. This gives the protein CASSPGRDSNEQYF.

This clonotype was detected only a few times. The chain couples TRBV27 to TRBJ2-6; D is uncertain. The ends were cut back, 0 bases at V and 4 bases at J, with 1 base in the middle. CDR3 length: 13 residues. The germline gives CDR1 MNHEY, CDR2 SMNVEV (reference sequence). This chain's CDR3 is CASSLSGANVLTF. CDR3 nucleotide sequence: TGTGCCAGCAGTTTATCCGGGGCCAACGTCCTGACTTTC.

This chain connects TRBV7-7 to TRBJ2-7, with a weak D call TRBD2 (5 bases). V lost 4 bases and J lost 2, with 15 bases in between. CDR1 and CDR2 (germline): SSHAT, FNYEAQ (reference sequence). The CDR3 has 15 amino acids. The CDR3 region has the DNA TGTGCCAGCAGCTCTAGTTTGGGGAGTACCTACGAGCAGTACTTC. This encodes CASSSSLGSTYEQYF.

The chain employs TRBV5-5 and TRBJ2-1, with 10 bases matching TRBD2. The junction had 6 bases not matched to a gene; V was cut back by 3 bases and J by 3 bases. CDR3 length: 16 residues. Germline CDR1 SGHKS, CDR2 YYEKEE (reference sequence). The DNA of the CDR3 is TGTGCCAGCAGCTCCTCTAGCGGGGGAGACTACAATGAGCAGTTCTTC. The encoded protein is CASSSSSGGDYNEQFF. Together with reference TRBV5-5 and TRBJ2-1, the CDR3 gives the full variable domain: DAGVTQSPTHLIKTRGQQVTLRCSPISGHKSVSWYQQVLGQGPQFIFQYYEKEERGRGNFPDRFSARQFPNYSSELNVNALLLGDSALYLCASSSSSGGDYNEQFFGPGTRLTVL.

This clonotype was counted only a few times. V usage is TRBV2 and J usage is TRBJ1-1; TRBD1 aligns across 8 bases. V dropped 8 bases and J dropped 10; count of bases not matched to a gene: 6. The CDR3 runs 11 residues. Germline V gives CDR1 SNHLY, CDR2 FYNNEI. The CDR3 protein is CASWRTGGAFF. The CDR3 region has the DNA TGTGCCAGCTGGAGAACAGGGGGAGCTTTCTTT.

This clonotype was detected ten times or more. This rearrangement joins TRBV12-3 or TRBV12-4 to TRBJ2-1, with D possibly being TRBD2 (5 bases). Deletions cut 1 base from V and 4 bases from J, with 8 bases between. The CDR3 totals 14 residues. In DNA, the CDR3 is TGTGCCAGCAGTTTAGGGGAGACTTACAATGAGCAGTTCTTC. Translating gives CASSLGETYNEQFF.

This clonotype was picked up a small number of times. The genes are TRBV7-9 and TRBJ2-1; 9 bases are shared with TRBD1. This CDR3 comprises 14 residues. CDR1 and CDR2 from the germline V gene are SEHNR and FQNEAQ (reference sequence). The J segment lost 8 bases and the V segment lost 4 bases, leaving 6 bases of the junction unmatched. The CDR3 reads CASSSRDREDEQFF. The DNA for the CDR3 is TGTGCCAGCAGCTCGCGGGACAGGGAGGATGAGCAGTTCTTC.

The chain employs TRBV12-3 or TRBV12-4 and TRBJ1-5, with D uncertain. V shed 6 bases and J shed 0 bases, with 9 bases lying between them. The CDR3 spans 14 residues. Written as DNA, the CDR3 is TGTGCCAGCAGGCTGGGCGGTAGCAATCAGCCCCAGCATTTT. Translating gives CASRLGGSNQPQHF.

This clonotype turned up a few times. The chain recombines TRBV29-1 with TRBJ2-3; D remains ambiguous. The CDR3 contains 11 residues. CDR1 and CDR2 from the germline V gene are SQVTM and ANQGSEA. V shed 6 bases and J shed 2 bases, with 6 bases lying between them. The CDR3, as DNA: TGCAGCGTGGAGTACACAGATACGCAGTATTTT. Translated: CSVEYTDTQYF.

The sample holds a few counts of this clonotype. The gene calls are TRBV19 and TRBJ2-1; D tentatively fits TRBD1 or TRBD2 (5 bases each). Germline V gives CDR1 LNHDA, CDR2 SQIVND (reference sequence). This CDR3 is 14 amino acids long. V was clipped by 1 base and J by 4 bases, with 8 bases between them. DNA for the CDR3: TGTGCCAGTAGTATAGGAGGGGATTACAATGAGCAGTTCTTC. It specifies CASSIGGDYNEQFF.

This clonotype was counted only a few times. The J gene is TRBJ1-3, the V gene TRBV4-3; D is unclear. CDR1 LGHNA and CDR2 YSLEER come from the germline V gene. V dropped 0 bases and J dropped 7 bases, with 10 bases sitting between them. This CDR3 is built from 14 residues. The CDR3 sequence is CASSQEAGRNTIYF. CDR3 bases: TGCGCCAGCAGCCAAGAAGCAGGAAGGAACACCATATATTTT.

This clonotype was recorded a few times. The V call is TRBV7-9, the J call TRBJ2-7; D is unresolved. CDR1 SEHNR and CDR2 FQNEAQ come from the germline V gene (reference sequence). V was cut by 2 bases and J by 3 bases, with 8 bases left in between. The CDR3 spans 13 residues. CDR3 nucleotides: TGTGCCAGCAGCTTAAACAACAACTACGAGCAGTACTTC. Protein sequence: CASSLNNNYEQYF. The variable domain in full, completed from reference TRBV7-9 and TRBJ2-7, reads DTGVSQNPRHKITKRGQNVTFRCDPISEHNRLYWYRQTLGQGPEFLTYFQNEAQLEKSRLLSDRFSAERPKGSFSTLEIQRTEQGDSAMYLCASSLNNNYEQYFGPGTRLTVT.

This clonotype appeared a few times. The chain has TRBV20-1 and TRBJ2-7, with TRBD1 matching 10 bases. Germline assignment: CDR1 DFQATT and CDR2 SNEGSKA (reference sequence). This CDR3 has 13 amino acids. After removal of 1 base from V and 6 bases from J, the junction contained 3 bases not matched to a gene. CDR3: CSARGQGAAEQYF. The CDR3 DNA reads TGCAGTGCTAGAGGACAGGGGGCGGCCGAGCAGTACTTC.

The chain has TRBV4-1 and TRBJ2-2, with unresolved D. The V gene lost 1 base and the J gene lost 7 bases, with 7 bases spanning the gap. Germline lookup yields CDR1 MGHRA and CDR2 YSYEKL. The CDR3 has 13 amino acids. CDR3 coding DNA: TGCGCCAGCAGCCAAGGTGTTGGCGGGGAGCTGTTTTTT. Translating it yields CASSQGVGGELFF.

This clonotype was found a few times. The chain links TRBV12-3 or TRBV12-4 to TRBJ1-1; the D is unclear. There are 13 residues in the CDR3. V was trimmed by 5 bases and J by 0 bases, leaving 7 bases between them. The CDR3 sequence: CASSPRMNTEAFF. CDR3 DNA sequence: TGTGCCAGCAGTCCTCGGATGAACACTGAAGCTTTCTTT.